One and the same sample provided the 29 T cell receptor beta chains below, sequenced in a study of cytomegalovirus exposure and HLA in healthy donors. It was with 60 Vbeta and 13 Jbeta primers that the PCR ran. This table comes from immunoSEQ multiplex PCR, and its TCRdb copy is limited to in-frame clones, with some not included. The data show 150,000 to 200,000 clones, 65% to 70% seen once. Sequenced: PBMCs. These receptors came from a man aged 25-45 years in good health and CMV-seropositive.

The CDR3 DNA sequence: TGTGCAAGTCGCTCCCGGGCCCCGGGACACCTCTGTAGGACCTACGAGCAGTACTTC. Protein sequence: CASRSRAPGHLCRTYEQYF. The V call is TRBV12-2, the J call TRBJ2-7; the D call TRBD1 from the table was never checked on the DNA. TRBV12-2 is shown as a pseudogene. The CDR3 is made up of 19 amino acids.

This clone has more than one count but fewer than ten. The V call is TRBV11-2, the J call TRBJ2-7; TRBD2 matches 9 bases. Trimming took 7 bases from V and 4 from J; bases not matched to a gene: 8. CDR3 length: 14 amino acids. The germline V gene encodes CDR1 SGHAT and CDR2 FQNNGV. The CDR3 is CASKTASGMYEQYF. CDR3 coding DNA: TGTGCCAGCAAAACGGCTAGCGGGATGTACGAGCAGTACTTC.

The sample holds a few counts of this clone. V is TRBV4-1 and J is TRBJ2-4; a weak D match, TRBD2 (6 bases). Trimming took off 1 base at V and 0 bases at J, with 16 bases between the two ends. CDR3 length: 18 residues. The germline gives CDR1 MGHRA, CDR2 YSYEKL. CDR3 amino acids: CASSQGRVHGGAKNIQYF. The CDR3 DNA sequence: TGCGCCAGCAGCCAAGGGAGGGTCCACGGGGGAGCCAAAAACATTCAGTACTTC.

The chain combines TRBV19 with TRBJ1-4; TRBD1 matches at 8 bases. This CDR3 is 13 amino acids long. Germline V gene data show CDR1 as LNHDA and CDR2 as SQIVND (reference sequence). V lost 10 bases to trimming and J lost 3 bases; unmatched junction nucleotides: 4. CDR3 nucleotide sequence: TGTGCCATCTCGGACAGGGCTAATGAAAAACTGTTTTTT. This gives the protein CAISDRANEKLFF.

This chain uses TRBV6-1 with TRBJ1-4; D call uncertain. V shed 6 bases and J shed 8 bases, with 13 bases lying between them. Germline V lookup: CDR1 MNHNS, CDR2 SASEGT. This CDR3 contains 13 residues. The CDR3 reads CASRWAGGEKLFF. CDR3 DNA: TGTGCCAGCAGATGGGCGGGTGGGGAAAAACTGTTTTTT.

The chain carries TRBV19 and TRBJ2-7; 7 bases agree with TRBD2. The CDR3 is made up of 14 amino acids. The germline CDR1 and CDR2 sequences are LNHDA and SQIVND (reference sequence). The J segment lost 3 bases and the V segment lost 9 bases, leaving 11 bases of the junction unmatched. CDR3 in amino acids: CASQPGSGDYEQYF. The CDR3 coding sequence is TGTGCCAGCCAGCCCGGGAGCGGGGACTACGAGCAGTACTTC. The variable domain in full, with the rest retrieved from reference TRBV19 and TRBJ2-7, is DGGITQSPKYLFRKEGQNVTLSCEQNLNHDAMYWYRQDPGQGLRLIYYSQIVNDFQKGDIAEGYSVSREKKESFPLTVTSAQKNPTAFYLCASQPGSGDYEQYFGPGTRLTVT.

The CDR3 sequence is CASSFNWGPSYEQYF. CDR3 nucleotides: TGTGCCAGCAGTTTTAATTGGGGGCCCTCCTACGAGCAGTACTTC. This chain links TRBV27 with TRBJ2-7, with D maybe TRBD1 (6 bases). Germline lookup yields CDR1 MNHEY and CDR2 SMNVEV (reference sequence). The CDR3 extends over 15 amino acids. V was shortened by 3 bases and J by 0 bases, with 12 bases between the two germline ends.

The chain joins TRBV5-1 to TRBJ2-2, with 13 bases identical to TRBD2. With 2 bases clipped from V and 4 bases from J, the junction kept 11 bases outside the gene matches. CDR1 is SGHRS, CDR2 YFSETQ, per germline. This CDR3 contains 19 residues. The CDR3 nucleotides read TGCGCCAGCAGCTTAGTGGTTGGACTAGCGGGAGCGGGCACCGGGGAGCTGTTTTTT. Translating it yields CASSLVVGLAGAGTGELFF.

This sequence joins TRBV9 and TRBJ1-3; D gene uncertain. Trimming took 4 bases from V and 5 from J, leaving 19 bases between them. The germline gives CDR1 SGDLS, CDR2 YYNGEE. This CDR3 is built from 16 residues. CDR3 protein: CASSPRIHQRRNTIYF. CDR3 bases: TGTGCCAGCAGCCCCCGAATCCATCAGCGGAGAAACACCATATATTTT.

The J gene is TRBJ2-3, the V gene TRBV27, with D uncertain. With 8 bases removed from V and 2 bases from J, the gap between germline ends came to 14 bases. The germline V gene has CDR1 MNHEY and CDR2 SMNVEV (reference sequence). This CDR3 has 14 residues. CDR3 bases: TGTGCCAGCCAAGAGGCCCGAGCCACAGATACGCAGTATTTT. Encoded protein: CASQEARATDTQYF.

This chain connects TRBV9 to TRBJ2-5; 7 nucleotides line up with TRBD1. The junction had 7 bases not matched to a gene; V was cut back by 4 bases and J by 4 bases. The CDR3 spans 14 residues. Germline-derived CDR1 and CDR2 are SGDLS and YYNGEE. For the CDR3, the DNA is TGTGCCAGCAGCTTCTCCGGGACAGCAGAGACCCAGTACTTC. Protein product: CASSFSGTAETQYF. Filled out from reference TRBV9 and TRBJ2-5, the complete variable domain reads DSGVTQTPKHLITATGQRVTLRCSPRSGDLSVYWYQQSLDQGLQFLIQYYNGEERAKGNILERFSAQQFPDLHSELNLSSLELGDSALYFCASSFSGTAETQYFGPGTRLLVL.

In DNA, the CDR3 is TGTGCCAGTAGTATCGGACTAGCGGGAACCTACGAGCAGTACTTC. It yields the protein CASSIGLAGTYEQYF. This chain uses TRBV19 with TRBJ2-7; 12 bases line up with TRBD2. The V gene's germline CDR1 is LNHDA and CDR2 SQIVND (reference sequence). CDR3 length: 15 residues. The ends lost 3 bases at V and 2 bases at J; junction bases unmatched: 2. The full variable domain, completed using reference TRBV19 and TRBJ2-7, is DGGITQSPKYLFRKEGQNVTLSCEQNLNHDAMYWYRQDPGQGLRLIYYSQIVNDFQKGDIAEGYSVSREKKESFPLTVTSAQKNPTAFYLCASSIGLAGTYEQYFGPGTRLTVT.

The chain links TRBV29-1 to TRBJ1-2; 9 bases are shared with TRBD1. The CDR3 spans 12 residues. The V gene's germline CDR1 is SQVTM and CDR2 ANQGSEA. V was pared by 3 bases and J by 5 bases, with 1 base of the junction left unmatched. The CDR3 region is CSVETGGYGYTF. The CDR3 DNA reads TGCAGCGTTGAGACAGGGGGATATGGCTACACCTTC.

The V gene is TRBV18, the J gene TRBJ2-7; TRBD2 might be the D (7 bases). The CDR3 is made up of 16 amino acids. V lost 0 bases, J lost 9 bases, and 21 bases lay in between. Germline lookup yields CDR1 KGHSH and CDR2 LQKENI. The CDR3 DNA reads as TGTGCCAGCTCACCACCCCCGGTCCAGGAGGGGGGGGTGCAGTACTTC. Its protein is CASSPPPVQEGGVQYF.

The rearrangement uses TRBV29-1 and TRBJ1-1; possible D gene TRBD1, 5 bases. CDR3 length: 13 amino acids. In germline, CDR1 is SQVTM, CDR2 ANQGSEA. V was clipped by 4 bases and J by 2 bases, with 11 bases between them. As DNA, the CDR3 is TGCAGCGTTGCGGGACTTGCCAACACTGAAGCTTTCTTT. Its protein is CSVAGLANTEAFF.

The DNA for the CDR3 is TGTGCCAGAAGCCAGAACCGACAGGGGGATAATGAAAAACTGTTTTTT. It is translated as CARSQNRQGDNEKLFF. This chain links TRBV7-5 with TRBJ1-4; whether TRBD1, the table's D call, matches the DNA was not checked. TRBV7-5 is a recognized pseudogene. The CDR3 has 16 residues.

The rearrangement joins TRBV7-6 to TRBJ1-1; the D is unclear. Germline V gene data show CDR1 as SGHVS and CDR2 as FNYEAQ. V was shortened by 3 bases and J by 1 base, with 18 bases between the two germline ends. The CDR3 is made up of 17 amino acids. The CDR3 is CASSFGWKGRGNTEAFF. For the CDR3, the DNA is TGTGCCAGCAGCTTTGGTTGGAAGGGCCGGGGGAACACTGAAGCTTTCTTT.

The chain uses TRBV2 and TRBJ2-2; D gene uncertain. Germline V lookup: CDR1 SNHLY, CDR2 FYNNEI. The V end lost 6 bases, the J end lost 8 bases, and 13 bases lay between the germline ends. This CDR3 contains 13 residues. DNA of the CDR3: TGTGCCAGCAGGCAGCATCAGGAAGGGGAGCTGTTTTTT. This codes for CASRQHQEGELFF.

This chain's CDR3 is CAWSVTGELFF. The CDR3 coding sequence is TGTGCCTGGAGTGTAACTGGGGAGCTGTTTTTT. The chain joins TRBV30 to TRBJ2-2, with D unclear. This CDR3 is 11 amino acids long. V shed 0 bases and J shed 8 bases, with 4 bases lying between them. Germline CDR1 reads GTSNPN; CDR2 reads SVGIG (reference sequence).

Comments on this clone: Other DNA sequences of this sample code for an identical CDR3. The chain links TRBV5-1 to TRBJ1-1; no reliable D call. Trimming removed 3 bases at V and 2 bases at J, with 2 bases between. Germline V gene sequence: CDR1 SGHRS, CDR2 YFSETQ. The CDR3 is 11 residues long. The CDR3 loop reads CASSSNTEAFF. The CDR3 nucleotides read TGCGCCAGCAGCTCAAACACTGAAGCTTTCTTT.

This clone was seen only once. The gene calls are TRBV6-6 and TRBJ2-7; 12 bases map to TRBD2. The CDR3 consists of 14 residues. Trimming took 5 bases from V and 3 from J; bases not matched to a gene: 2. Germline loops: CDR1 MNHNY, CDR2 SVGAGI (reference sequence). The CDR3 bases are TGTGCCAGCAGTAGGACTAGCGGGATCTACGAGCAGTACTTC. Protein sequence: CASSRTSGIYEQYF.

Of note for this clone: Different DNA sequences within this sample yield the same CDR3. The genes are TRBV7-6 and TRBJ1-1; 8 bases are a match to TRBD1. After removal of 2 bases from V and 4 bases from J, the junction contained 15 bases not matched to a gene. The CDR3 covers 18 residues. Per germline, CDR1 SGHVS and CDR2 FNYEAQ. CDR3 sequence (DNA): TGTGCCAGCAGCTTAAAAGGACAGGGTGAGAGTTGGGGCACTGAAGCTTTCTTT. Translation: CASSLKGQGESWGTEAFF.

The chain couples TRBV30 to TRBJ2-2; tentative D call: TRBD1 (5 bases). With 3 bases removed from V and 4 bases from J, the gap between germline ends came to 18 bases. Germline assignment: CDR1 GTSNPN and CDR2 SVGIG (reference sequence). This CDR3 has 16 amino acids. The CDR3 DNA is TGTGCCTGGAGGGTCTGGTCAGGGTCGGTCACCGGGGAGCTGTTTTTT. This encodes CAWRVWSGSVTGELFF. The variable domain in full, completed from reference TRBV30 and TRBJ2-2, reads SQTIHQWPATLVQPVGSPLSLECTVEGTSNPNLYWYRQAAGRGLQLLFYSVGIGQISSEVPQNLSASRPQDRQFILSSKKLLLSDSGFYLCAWRVWSGSVTGELFFGEGSRLTVL.

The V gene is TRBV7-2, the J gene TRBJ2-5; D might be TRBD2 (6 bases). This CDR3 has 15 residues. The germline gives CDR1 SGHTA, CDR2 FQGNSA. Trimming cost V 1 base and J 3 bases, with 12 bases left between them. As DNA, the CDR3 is TGTGCCAGCAGCTTAGACGGGCGGGGCGAAGAGACCCAGTACTTC. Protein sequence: CASSLDGRGEETQYF.

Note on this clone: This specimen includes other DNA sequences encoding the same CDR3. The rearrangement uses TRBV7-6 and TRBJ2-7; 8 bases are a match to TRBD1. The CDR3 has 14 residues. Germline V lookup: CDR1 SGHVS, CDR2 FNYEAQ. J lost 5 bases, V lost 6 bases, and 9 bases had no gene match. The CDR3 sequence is CASSTGQGSHEQYF. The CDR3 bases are TGTGCCAGCAGTACCGGACAGGGTAGCCACGAGCAGTACTTC.

The chain's CDR3 is CASSVSSANTGELFF. CDR3 bases: TGTGCCAGCAGCGTTTCGTCCGCGAACACCGGGGAGCTGTTTTTT. The chain couples TRBV9 to TRBJ2-2; D is unresolved. Germline V gene data show CDR1 as SGDLS and CDR2 as YYNGEE. The CDR3 has 15 residues. V was clipped by 2 bases and J by 0 bases, with 8 bases between them.

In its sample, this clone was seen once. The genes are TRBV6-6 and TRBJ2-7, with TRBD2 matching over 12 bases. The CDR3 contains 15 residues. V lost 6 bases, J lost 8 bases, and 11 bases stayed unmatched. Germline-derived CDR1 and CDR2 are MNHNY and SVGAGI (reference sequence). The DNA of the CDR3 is TGTGCCAGCAGCCCGCTAGCGGGAGGGACAACTCAGCAGTACTTC. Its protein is CASSPLAGGTTQQYF.

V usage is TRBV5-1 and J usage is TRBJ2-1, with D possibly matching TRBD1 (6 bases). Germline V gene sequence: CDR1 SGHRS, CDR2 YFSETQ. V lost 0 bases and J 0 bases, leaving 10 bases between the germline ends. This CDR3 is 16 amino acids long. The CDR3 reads CASSLAQGSSYNEQFF. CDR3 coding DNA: TGCGCCAGCAGCTTGGCCCAGGGGAGCTCCTACAATGAGCAGTTCTTC.

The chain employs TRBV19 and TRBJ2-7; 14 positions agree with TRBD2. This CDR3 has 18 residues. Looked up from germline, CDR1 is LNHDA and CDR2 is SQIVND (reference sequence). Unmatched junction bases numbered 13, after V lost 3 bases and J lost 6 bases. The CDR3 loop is CASSIGVGLAGGSAEQYF. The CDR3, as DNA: TGTGCCAGTAGTATTGGCGTAGGACTAGCGGGAGGATCGGCCGAGCAGTACTTC.